The next 32 T cell receptor beta chains were all read from a single sample in a study of human T cells and chemical hapten exposure. Time point meaning: pre-sensitization, week 0. Treatment here: therapeutic diphenylcyclopropenone sensitization with weekly scalp DPC. Each CDR3 protein is one row after TCRdb ran MiXCR on the RACE reads. The sample records 380,000 or so distinct CDR3 sequences, 5% to 6.5% being singletons. Here the sequenced sample was whole blood, taken in connection with sensitization to the hapten diphenylcyclopropenone (DPC). All receptors come from a woman in her late teens or twenties with alopecia areata. Some clones in this sample may be carry-over from other donors' samples.

This clonotype was seen more than once but under ten times. The chain is built from TRBV27 and TRBJ2-4; D is perhaps TRBD1 (5 bases). The germline CDR1 and CDR2 sequences are MNHEY and SMNVEV (reference sequence). V lost 7 bases, J lost 1 base, and 11 bases lay in between. CDR3 length equals 14 residues. This CDR3 reads CASTPTAAKNIQYF. Written as DNA, the CDR3 is TGTGCCAGCACCCCGACAGCGGCCAAAAACATTCAGTACTTC.

This chain connects TRBV7-2 to TRBJ1-4; 9 bases fit TRBD1. The CDR3 loop spans 14 amino acids. The V and J ends lost 4 bases and 11 bases, in that order; junction bases with no gene match: 8. The germline V gene encodes CDR1 SGHTA and CDR2 FQGNSA. The chain's CDR3 is CASSSGQGLGKLFF. The CDR3 DNA follows: TGTGCCAGCAGCTCTGGACAGGGGTTAGGTAAACTGTTTTTT.

This clonotype has a handful of counts. The chain employs TRBV5-1 and TRBJ1-5; no definite D call. Per the germline V gene, CDR1 is SGHRS and CDR2 is YFSETQ. The V end was cut by 0 bases, the J end by 0 bases, with 10 bases between. The CDR3 runs 16 residues. For the CDR3, the DNA is TGCGCCAGCAGCTTGGAAGGGATGTTTAGCAATCAGCCCCAGCATTTT. Its translation is CASSLEGMFSNQPQHF. The full variable domain, completed using reference TRBV5-1 and TRBJ1-5, is KAGVTQTPRYLIKTRGQQVTLSCSPISGHRSVSWYQQTPGQGLQFLFEYFSETQRNKGNFPGRFSGRQFSNSRSEMNVSTLELGDSALYLCASSLEGMFSNQPQHFGDGTRLSIL.

This clonotype occurred a few times. The V call is TRBV3-1, the J call TRBJ1-1; no clear D. Per the germline V gene, CDR1 is LGHDT and CDR2 is YNNKEL (reference sequence). Deletions cut 0 bases from V and 4 bases from J, with 18 bases between. The CDR3 is made up of 17 amino acids. DNA for the CDR3: TGTGCCAGCAGCCAAGATCCGACGGGCTCGATGGGCACTGAAGCTTTCTTT. This codes for CASSQDPTGSMGTEAFF.

At least ten counts were recorded for this clonotype. The chain combines TRBV12-3 or TRBV12-4 with TRBJ1-1; unclear D gene. The CDR3 totals 11 residues. V lost 4 bases and J lost 6, with 6 bases in between. In DNA, the CDR3 is TGTGCCAGCAGTTCTCTCTCTGAAGCTTTCTTT. Protein sequence: CASSSLSEAFF.

This clonotype appeared many times. V gene TRBV12-3 or TRBV12-4 combines with J gene TRBJ2-7; TRBD2 aligns across 7 bases. V dropped 6 bases and J dropped 7; count of bases not matched to a gene: 3. The CDR3 is 11 amino acids. The CDR3 DNA sequence: TGTGCCAGCAGCTGGGGGGGTGAGCAGTACTTC. Translated, it gives CASSWGGEQYF.

At least ten counts were recorded for this clonotype. V gene TRBV28 combines with J gene TRBJ1-6; D is uncertain. Looked up from germline, CDR1 is MDHEN and CDR2 is SYDVKM. This CDR3 contains 12 residues. The V end was cut by 3 bases, the J end by 9 bases, with 6 bases between. For the CDR3, the DNA is TGTGCCAGCAGTTTTAAGTCTTCACCCCTCCACTTT. The encoded protein is CASSFKSSPLHF.

This clonotype was picked up a small number of times. J is TRBJ1-6 and V is TRBV4-2; the D is unclear. This CDR3 has 18 amino acids. Trimming cost V 0 bases and J 9 bases, with 21 bases left between them. Germline loops: CDR1 LGHNA, CDR2 YNFKEQ. DNA for the CDR3: TGTGCCAGCAGCCAAGAAGGTGGGCCCGGCAGTGGTGGTTCACCCCTCCACTTT. It yields the protein CASSQEGGPGSGGSPLHF.

This clonotype was seen many times. V and J are TRBV4-2 and TRBJ2-2; 8 nucleotides agree with TRBD2. J gave up 7 bases and V 1 base, and 8 bases lay outside the gene matches. The CDR3 spans 16 residues. CDR1 LGHNA and CDR2 YNFKEQ come from the germline V gene. CDR3 nucleotide sequence: TGTGCCAGCAGCCAAGGCCGGGGGGGCCGCGGCGGGGAGCTGTTTTTT. Translation: CASSQGRGGRGGELFF.

This clonotype was detected ten times or more. The chain has TRBV20-1 and TRBJ2-1; TRBD2 matches at 12 bases. The CDR3 totals 17 residues. V shed 3 bases, J shed 7 bases, and the junction held 13 bases outside the gene matches. The V gene's germline CDR1 is DFQATT and CDR2 SNEGSKA (reference sequence). CDR3: CSARGLASGGAGNEQFF. The DNA for the CDR3 is TGCAGTGCTAGGGGACTCGCTAGCGGGGGGGCCGGGAATGAGCAGTTCTTC.

This clonotype has ten or more counts. The chain has TRBV5-5 and TRBJ2-3; 11 bases are shared with TRBD1. Germline V gene data show CDR1 as SGHKS and CDR2 as YYEKEE (reference sequence). This CDR3 region has 19 residues. Trimming removed 0 bases from V and 2 bases from J; junction bases left unmatched: 11. CDR3 protein: CASSLVVGQGVGDTDTQYF. DNA of the CDR3: TGTGCCAGCAGCTTGGTTGTGGGACAGGGGGTAGGAGACACAGATACGCAGTATTTT. The whole variable domain, filled in from reference TRBV5-5 and TRBJ2-3, reads DAGVTQSPTHLIKTRGQQVTLRCSPISGHKSVSWYQQVLGQGPQFIFQYYEKEERGRGNFPDRFSARQFPNYSSELNVNALLLGDSALYLCASSLVVGQGVGDTDTQYFGPGTRLTVL.

This chain connects TRBV5-1 to TRBJ2-7, with a tentative D call TRBD1 (6 bases). Trimming removed 0 bases from V and 2 bases from J, with 15 bases in between. Germline V gene lookup returns CDR1 SGHRS and CDR2 YFSETQ. The CDR3 is 16 amino acids. In DNA, the CDR3 is TGCGCCAGCAGCTTGGCCTCTCAGGGGCTGCCCTACGAGCAGTACTTC. Translating gives CASSLASQGLPYEQYF.

This clonotype was detected many times. The CDR3 region is CASSLGLSGNTIYF. CDR3 DNA sequence: TGTGCCAGCAGCTTGGGCCTCTCTGGAAACACCATATATTTT. The genes are TRBV7-6 and TRBJ1-3; no reliable D call. The V and J ends lost 3 bases and 0 bases respectively, with 6 bases between them. This CDR3 spans 14 amino acids. CDR1 and CDR2 from the germline V gene are SGHVS and FNYEAQ.

This clonotype was seen a handful of times. The chain uses TRBV4-3 and TRBJ1-1; D not resolved. The V gene lost 1 base and the J gene lost 0 bases, with 9 bases spanning the gap. CDR3 size: 15 residues. Germline V gives CDR1 LGHNA, CDR2 YSLEER. CDR3 DNA sequence: TGCGCCAGCAGCCAAGGTGCGGGAATGAACACTGAAGCTTTCTTT. It codes for CASSQGAGMNTEAFF.

This clonotype has ten or more counts. The CDR3 DNA sequence: TGTGCCAGCCGGCACCGCAGGGACTCCTATAATTCACCCCTCCACTTT. Its translation is CASRHRRDSYNSPLHF. The rearrangement links TRBV4-2 to TRBJ1-6, with D possibly being TRBD1 (5 bases). Germline assignment: CDR1 LGHNA and CDR2 YNFKEQ. Trimming removed 8 bases at V and 0 bases at J, with 14 bases between. The CDR3 runs to 16 residues.

This clonotype was counted between two and nine times. This chain links TRBV7-8 with TRBJ2-7; no firm D call. Germline CDR1 is SGHVS and CDR2 is FQNEAQ. Trimming left V 2 bases short and J 5 bases short, with 4 bases between. The CDR3 is made up of 11 amino acids. Here the CDR3 DNA reads TGTGCCAGCAGCTTAATAGACGAGCAGTACTTC. Its protein is CASSLIDEQYF.

V usage is TRBV12-3 or TRBV12-4 and J usage is TRBJ1-1; tentatively, D is TRBD1 (5 bases). V was trimmed by 3 bases and J by 7 bases, leaving 12 bases between them. The CDR3 has 13 amino acids. The CDR3 sequence is CASSFLGGGEAFF. In DNA, the CDR3 is TGTGCCAGCAGTTTTTTGGGGGGGGGTGAAGCTTTCTTT.

In its sample, this clonotype was seen many times. The V and J genes are TRBV12-3 or TRBV12-4 and TRBJ1-1; D is undetermined. Trimming cost V 3 bases and J 9 bases, with 8 bases left between them. This CDR3 region has 11 residues. The CDR3 DNA is TGTGCCAGCAGTTTCGGGTCAAAAGCTTTCTTT. This codes for CASSFGSKAFF.

The V gene is TRBV6-6, the J gene TRBJ1-1, with TRBD1 identical over 8 bases. After removal of 4 bases from V and 11 bases from J, the junction contained 15 bases not matched to a gene. CDR1 is MNHNY and CDR2 is SVGAGI in the germline V gene (reference sequence). The CDR3 is made up of 15 amino acids. CDR3 coding DNA: TGTGCCAGCAGTTTTGACAGGGGAGGTGGGCTAGGGGCTTTCTTT. Translation: CASSFDRGGGLGAFF.

This clonotype was recorded a few times. This chain links TRBV20-1 with TRBJ2-7; TRBD1 aligns across 7 bases. This CDR3 spans 14 amino acids. The germline V gene encodes CDR1 DFQATT and CDR2 SNEGSKA (reference sequence). V lost 3 bases and J lost 4; bases outside the gene matches: 9. The CDR3 bases are TGCAGTGCTAGGGCCGAGACAGGGACGTACGAGCAGTACTTC. It is translated as CSARAETGTYEQYF.

This clonotype came up many times. This rearrangement joins TRBV2 to TRBJ2-1; 9 bases agree with TRBD1. This CDR3 spans 15 amino acids. The V gene end was trimmed by 8 bases and the J gene end by 9 bases; junction bases not matched to a gene: 14. CDR1 is SNHLY, CDR2 FYNNEI, per germline. CDR3 sequence: CASHRGRVADSEQFF. The CDR3 DNA sequence: TGTGCCAGCCACAGGGGGCGCGTAGCTGACTCTGAGCAGTTCTTC.

A few counts support this clonotype. The chain recombines TRBV3-1 with TRBJ2-2; 7 bases line up with TRBD1. The V segment lost 3 bases and the J segment 5 bases; nucleotides outside the gene matches: 6. CDR1 LGHDT and CDR2 YNNKEL come from the germline V gene (reference sequence). The CDR3 has 15 amino acids. The CDR3 is CASSHRDSKTGELFF. CDR3 in DNA: TGTGCCAGCAGCCATAGGGACAGTAAAACCGGGGAGCTGTTTTTT.

The chain combines TRBV9 with TRBJ1-2; perhaps TRBD1 as D (6 bases). The germline gives CDR1 SGDLS, CDR2 YYNGEE. The CDR3 is 15 residues long. Trimming removed 0 bases from V and 2 bases from J, with 11 bases in between. CDR3 DNA: TGTGCCAGCAGCGTAGAGGACAGCCCAAACTATGGCTACACCTTC. Translated: CASSVEDSPNYGYTF.

J is TRBJ2-3 and V is TRBV11-2; D gene uncertain. V was shortened by 7 bases and J by 2 bases, with 13 bases between the two germline ends. Germline lookup yields CDR1 SGHAT and CDR2 FQNNGV. The CDR3 contains 14 residues. Here the CDR3 reads CASTPPPFTDTQYF. CDR3 DNA sequence: TGTGCCAGCACCCCGCCCCCATTCACAGATACGCAGTATTTT. Supplemented by reference TRBV11-2 and TRBJ2-3, the full variable domain reads EAGVAQSPRYKIIEKRQSVAFWCNPISGHATLYWYQQILGQGPKLLIQFQNNGVVDDSQLPKDRFSAERLKGVDSTLKIQPAKLEDSAVYLCASTPPPFTDTQYFGPGTRLTVL.

The rearrangement uses TRBV6-2 or TRBV6-3 and TRBJ2-7; 8 nucleotides match TRBD1. The ends lost 0 bases at V and 3 bases at J; junction bases unmatched: 10. Germline V gives CDR1 MNHEY, CDR2 SVGEGT. This CDR3 is built from 17 residues. The CDR3 is CASSYSRGRGRVYEQYF. CDR3 bases: TGTGCCAGCAGTTACTCGAGGGGCAGGGGGCGAGTCTACGAGCAGTACTTC.

The chain carries TRBV12-3 or TRBV12-4 and TRBJ2-7; 11 positions match TRBD2. The length of the CDR3 is 14 residues. V lost 7 bases to trimming and J lost 5 bases; unmatched junction nucleotides: 7. The CDR3 loop reads CASTLAGGPHEQYF. The CDR3 DNA reads as TGTGCCAGCACCTTAGCGGGGGGGCCCCACGAGCAGTACTTC.

At least ten counts were recorded for this clonotype. This chain uses TRBV29-1 with TRBJ2-3; TRBD1 might be the D (6 bases). The germline V and J ends were trimmed by 4 bases and 1 base, with 15 bases remaining between them. The CDR3 extends over 15 amino acids. CDR1 SQVTM and CDR2 ANQGSEA come from the germline V gene. CDR3 DNA sequence: TGCAGCGTTGGAAGGTTCAGGGGTGGCACAGATACGCAGTATTTT. Residues: CSVGRFRGGTDTQYF.

This clonotype appeared once. A clone one base away is much larger, so this may be a read error. It is likely a read error, because the conserved phenylalanine at the end of the CDR3 is missing. The chain carries TRBV11-3 and TRBJ2-3, with TRBD2 as a possible D gene (6 bases). The CDR3 is 16 residues long. CDR1 and CDR2 from the germline V gene are SGHNT and YENEEA. Trimming removed 5 bases from V and 2 bases from J, with 17 bases in between. CDR3 nucleotides: TGTGCCAGCAGCCCAAGACCGGGACTCACCACAGATACGCAGTATTCT. Amino acids: CASSPRPGLTTDTQYS.

CDR3 protein: CASSLDGSNEKLFF. The CDR3 region has the DNA TGTGCCAGCAGCTTAGACGGGTCTAATGAAAAACTGTTTTTT. The J gene is TRBJ1-4, the V gene TRBV7-2; D unresolved. The CDR3 consists of 14 residues. V lost 1 base and J 3 bases, leaving 6 bases between the germline ends. Germline lookup yields CDR1 SGHTA and CDR2 FQGNSA.

This clonotype was recorded many times. V is TRBV25-1 and J is TRBJ2-2, with D perhaps TRBD1 (5 bases). CDR1 and CDR2 from the germline V gene are MGHDK and SYGVNS. Trimming removed 6 bases at V and 11 bases at J, with 16 bases between. The CDR3 totals 13 residues. As DNA, the CDR3 is TGTGCCAGCAGCCTAGGCGGACGGACAGAGCTGTTTTTT. It specifies CASSLGGRTELFF.

The sample holds many counts of this clonotype. The genes are TRBV2 and TRBJ1-5; TRBD1 might be the D (5 bases). V gave up 7 bases and J gave up 4 bases, with 11 bases separating them. This CDR3 spans 13 amino acids. Germline CDR1 reads SNHLY; CDR2 reads FYNNEI. CDR3 nucleotides: TGTGCCAGCACCTGGGACCAAAATCAGCCCCAGCATTTT. It codes for CASTWDQNQPQHF.

This clonotype was recorded at least ten times. The chain links TRBV20-1 to TRBJ1-2; 9 nucleotides match TRBD1. Trimming cost V 5 bases and J 4 bases; bases outside gene matches: 11. Germline loops: CDR1 DFQATT, CDR2 SNEGSKA (reference sequence). CDR3 length equals 15 residues. Here the CDR3 reads CSARARDRAVYGYTF. The CDR3 DNA follows: TGCAGTGCTCGAGCCCGGGACAGGGCGGTCTATGGCTACACCTTC.